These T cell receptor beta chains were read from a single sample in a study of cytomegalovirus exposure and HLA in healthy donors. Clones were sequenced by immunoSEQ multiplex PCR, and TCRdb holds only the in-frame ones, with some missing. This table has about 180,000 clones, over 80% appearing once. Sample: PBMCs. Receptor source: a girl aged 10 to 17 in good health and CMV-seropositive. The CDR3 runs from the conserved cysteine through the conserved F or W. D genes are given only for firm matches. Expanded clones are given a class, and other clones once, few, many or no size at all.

TGTGCCAGCAGCTCCTCCGCGGGAGTAGCCTATGGCTACACCTTC	CASSSSAGVAYGYTF	TRBJ1-2	TRBV7-2	.	.
TGCAGCGCCGTACAGGGCTCCTATGGCTACACCTTC	CSAVQGSYGYTF	TRBJ1-2	TRBV29-1	.	few
TGTGCCAGCAGTTACTCTGGACTAGCGGGGAGGAATGAGCAGTTCTTC	CASSYSGLAGRNEQFF	TRBJ2-1	TRBV6-5	TRBD2	.
TGTGCCAGCAGCTTGGGAGGGCGGGGGGAAGATACGCAGTATTTT	CASSLGGRGEDTQYF	TRBJ2-3	TRBV5-6	TRBD2	few
TGTGCCAGCAGTTTATCGAACGGGGTGAACACTGAAGCTTTCTTT	CASSLSNGVNTEAFF	TRBJ1-1	TRBV27	.	.
TGTGCCAGCAGCCGCGAGATTTCACAGGGGCCCTACGAGCAGTACTTC	CASSREISQGPYEQYF	TRBJ2-7	TRBV4-2	TRBD1	.
TGTGCCAGCAGTTTCTCGACTAGCGGGTTCACAGATACGCAGTATTTT	CASSFSTSGFTDTQYF	TRBJ2-3	TRBV27	TRBD2	.
TGTGCCAGCAGTGCCCGGGACAGGGGTTGGGAGACCCAGTACTTC	CASSARDRGWETQYF	TRBJ2-5	TRBV25-1	TRBD1	.
TGTGCCAGCAGCTTAGACAGGGCCCAAGAGACCCAGTACTTC	CASSLDRAQETQYF	TRBJ2-5	TRBV13	.	few
TGTGCCAGCAGCCGGCGGGCCTCCTACAATGAGCAGTTCTTC	CASSRRASYNEQFF	TRBJ2-1	TRBV5-8	.	.
TGTGCCAGCAGCTCCAGCGGGAGCCCCTACGAGCAGTACTTC	CASSSSGSPYEQYF	TRBJ2-7	TRBV7-6	TRBD2	.
TGTGCCAGCATCGAGATCAGGGAAGCTTTCTTT	CASIEIREAFF	TRBJ1-1	TRBV2	.	.
TGTGCCAGCTTAAGGGGAGGGTACAATCAGCCCCAGCATTTT	CASLRGGYNQPQHF	TRBJ1-5	TRBV7-9	.	.
TGTGCCAGCAGCGAACGAGCGGGAGGGCCGTCAGAGACCCAGTACTTC	CASSERAGGPSETQYF	TRBJ2-5	TRBV7-9	TRBD2	.
TGTGCCAGCAGCCCAGGGACAGGTGAAAAACTGTTTTTT	CASSPGTGEKLFF	TRBJ1-4	TRBV2	TRBD1	once
TGCGCCAGCAGCCCGGGGGACAGGGAGGGGAATGAGCAGTTCTTC	CASSPGDREGNEQFF	TRBJ2-1	TRBV5-1	TRBD1	.
TGTGCCAGCAGTTACTCGGGGGAGGTCACTGAAGCTTTCTTT	CASSYSGEVTEAFF	TRBJ1-1	TRBV6-5	.	few
TGTGCCAGCAGCAACAGCTATGGCTACACCTTC	CASSNSYGYTF	TRBJ1-2	TRBV6-5	.	.
TGTGCCAGCAGCCCCCCCGGGGACAGGGGCAATGAGCAGTTCTTC	CASSPPGDRGNEQFF	TRBJ2-1	TRBV14	TRBD1	.
TGCGCCAGCAGAACGGACAGGGGGCGAGAGCCTAATGAAAAACTGTTTTTT	CASRTDRGREPNEKLFF	TRBJ1-4	TRBV4-1	TRBD1	once
TGTGCCATCAGTTTAACGCTAGCGGGGACTTACAATGAGCAGTTCTTC	CAISLTLAGTYNEQFF	TRBJ2-1	TRBV10-3	TRBD2	.
TGTGCCAGCAGTGATGGGCTAGCGGGAAATGAGCAGTTCTTC	CASSDGLAGNEQFF	TRBJ2-1	TRBV6-4	TRBD2	few
TGTGCCAGCAGCCTAACAGGGTTAGACACTGAAGCTTTCTTT	CASSLTGLDTEAFF	TRBJ1-1	TRBV6-4	.	.
TGTGCCAGCTCCCCCGGGGGGGCGCAAGGTGAAAAACTGTTTTTT	CASSPGGAQGEKLFF	TRBJ1-4	TRBV18	.	.
TGTGCCAGCAGCTTGGGACTAGCGGAAGTGGATGAGCAGTTCTTC	CASSLGLAEVDEQFF	TRBJ2-1	TRBV7-9	TRBD2	.
TGTGCCAGCAGTTCAGGGGATAGCGGGAGCTCCAAGGGGGAGACCCAGTACTTC	CASSSGDSGSSKGETQYF	TRBJ2-5	TRBV5-6	TRBD2	once
TGTGCCAGTAGGGACAGGGACTATGGCTACACCTTC	CASRDRDYGYTF	TRBJ1-2	TRBV6-5	TRBD1	once
TGTGCTAGTGGCTTAGGACTAGCGGGTTACGAGGAGCAGTACTTC	CASGLGLAGYEEQYF	TRBJ2-5	TRBV12-5	TRBD2	.
TGTGCCAGCAGTTTAATCTCCAGGGACAATCAGCCCCAGCATTTC	CASSLISRDNQPQHF	TRBJ1-5	TRBV28	.	.
TGTGCCAGCAGTAATTACGGGGGCTCTGGAAACACCATATATTTT	CASSNYGGSGNTIYF	TRBJ1-3	TRBV6-1	.	.
TGTGCCAGCAGTCTTTATGGTTGGGGCGCGGCTAATGAAAAACTGTTTTTT	CASSLYGWGAANEKLFF	TRBJ1-4	TRBV27	.	.
TGTGCCAGCAACAGACGCAGGGGGTATGACACCGGGGAGCTGTTTTTT	CASNRRRGYDTGELFF	TRBJ2-2	TRBV11-2	TRBD1	.
TGTGCCAGCAGCCTAGCAGCGGGCGAGGTGGAGACCCAGTACTTC	CASSLAAGEVETQYF	TRBJ2-5	TRBV7-9	.	.
TGTGCCAGCAGTCCTCGGACAGGAGAGGGTGGCTACACCTTC	CASSPRTGEGGYTF	TRBJ1-2	TRBV2	TRBD1	.
TGTGCCAGCAGCTGGGGACAGGGGAGGGAAAAACTGTTTTTT	CASSWGQGREKLFF	TRBJ1-4	TRBV7-9	TRBD1	.
TGTGCCTACGCCAGCGGGACCTCTGGGGCCAACGTCCTGACTTTC	CAYASGTSGANVLTF	TRBJ2-6	TRBV30	TRBD2	.
TGCAGCGTTTACAGGGTTGGTAATGAAAAACTGTTTTTT	CSVYRVGNEKLFF	TRBJ1-4	TRBV29-1	.	.
TGTGCCAGCAGCTTAGGCAAAGTAACTTTTCTCTACGAGCAGTACTTC	CASSLGKVTFLYEQYF	TRBJ2-7	TRBV7-9	.	.
TGTGCTGTGGAGGGGGCCATGGGGAATGAGCAGTTCTTC	CAVEGAMGNEQFF	TRBJ2-1	TRBV2	.	.
TGTGCCAGCAGCTTAGAAGGGACAGGGAAAAGGTACGAGCAGTACTTC	CASSLEGTGKRYEQYF	TRBJ2-7	TRBV11-2	TRBD1	.
TGCGCCAGCAGCCAAGGGCAGGGTCGCACTGAAGCTTTCTTT	CASSQGQGRTEAFF	TRBJ1-1	TRBV4-1	.	.
TGTGCCATCAGTGAAAGGGGAGGTGAGCAGTTCTTC	CAISERGGEQFF	TRBJ2-1	TRBV10-3	.	.
TGCGCCAGCAAGGTCCTAGCGGGGTACAATGAGCAGTTCTTC	CASKVLAGYNEQFF	TRBJ2-1	TRBV10-2	TRBD2	.